What follows is one T cell receptor beta chain and its context. The data belong to a study of blood T cell repertoires in COVID-19. Study background: Sites across the United States, Italy and Spain contributed samples from acute and convalescent COVID-19. Sources were T cells, B-cell-depleted T cells, or PBMCs; the material itself was cDNA or gDNA.

Source study methods: It was from reference gene primer amplification that nucleated cell counts were estimated. The data were produced by immunoSEQ multiplex PCR, yet TCRdb's version contains in-frame clones alone and is incomplete. That table furnishes V, J and clone size, whereas the DNA furnished D and trimming. The sample has 250,000 to 350,000 clones; around 87% are singletons. V lost 1 base and J lost 8, with 11 bases in between. The length of the CDR3 is 13 residues. The sample taken for sequencing was peripheral blood. This sequence joins TRBV12-3 or TRBV12-4 and TRBJ1-2; D not resolved. This receptor was obtained from a woman in her fifties or sixties with active or convalescent COVID-19. CDR3 sequence reads: CASSLGAEWGYTF. The CDR3 DNA reads as TGTGCCAGCAGTTTAGGCGCTGAGTGGGGCTACACCTTC.